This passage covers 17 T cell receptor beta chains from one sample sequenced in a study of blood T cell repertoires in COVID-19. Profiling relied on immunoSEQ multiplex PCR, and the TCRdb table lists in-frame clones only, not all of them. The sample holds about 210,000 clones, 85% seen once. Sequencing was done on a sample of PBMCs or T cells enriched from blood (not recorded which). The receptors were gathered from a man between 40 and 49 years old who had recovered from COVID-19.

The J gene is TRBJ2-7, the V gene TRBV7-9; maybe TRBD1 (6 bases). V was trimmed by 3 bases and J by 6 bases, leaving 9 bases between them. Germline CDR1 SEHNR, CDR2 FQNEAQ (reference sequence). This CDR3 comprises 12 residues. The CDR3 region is CASSFQGREQYF. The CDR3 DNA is TGTGCCAGCAGCTTTCAGGGGCGCGAGCAGTACTTC.

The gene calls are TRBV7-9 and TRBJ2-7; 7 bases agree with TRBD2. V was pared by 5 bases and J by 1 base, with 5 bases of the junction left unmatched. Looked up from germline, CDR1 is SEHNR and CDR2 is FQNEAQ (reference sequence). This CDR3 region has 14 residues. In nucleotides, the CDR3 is TGTGCCAGCAGCCATCTCGGGGGGTCCTACGAGCAGTACTTC. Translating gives CASSHLGGSYEQYF.

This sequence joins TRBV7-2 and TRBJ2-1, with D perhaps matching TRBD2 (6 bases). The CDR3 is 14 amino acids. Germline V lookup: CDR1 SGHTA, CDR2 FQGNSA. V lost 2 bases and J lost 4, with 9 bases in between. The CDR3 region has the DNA TGTGCCAGCAGCTTAACCGGGGGTTACAATGAGCAGTTCTTC. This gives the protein CASSLTGGYNEQFF.

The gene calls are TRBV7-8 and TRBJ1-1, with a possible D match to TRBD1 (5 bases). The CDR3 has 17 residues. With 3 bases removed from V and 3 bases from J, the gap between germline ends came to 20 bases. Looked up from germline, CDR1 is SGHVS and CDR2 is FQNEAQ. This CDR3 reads CASSFMGGGRIYTEAFF. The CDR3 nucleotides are TGTGCCAGCAGCTTCATGGGGGGGGGTAGAATTTACACTGAAGCTTTCTTT.

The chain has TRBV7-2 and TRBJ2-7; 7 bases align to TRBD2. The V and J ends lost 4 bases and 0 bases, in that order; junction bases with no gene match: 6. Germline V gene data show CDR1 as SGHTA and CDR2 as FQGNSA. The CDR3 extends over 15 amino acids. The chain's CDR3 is CASSSLSGFSYEQYF. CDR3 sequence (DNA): TGTGCCAGCAGCTCCCTTAGCGGGTTCTCCTACGAGCAGTACTTC. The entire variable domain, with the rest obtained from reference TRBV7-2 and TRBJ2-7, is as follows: GAGVSQSPSNKVTEKGKDVELRCDPISGHTALYWYRQSLGQGLEFLIYFQGNSAPDKSGLPSDRFSAERTGGSVSTLTIQRTQQEDSAVYLCASSSLSGFSYEQYFGPGTRLTVT.

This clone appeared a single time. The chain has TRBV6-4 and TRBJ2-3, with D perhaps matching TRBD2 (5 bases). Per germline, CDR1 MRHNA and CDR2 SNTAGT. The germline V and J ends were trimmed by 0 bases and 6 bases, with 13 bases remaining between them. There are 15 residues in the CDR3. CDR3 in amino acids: CASSDSGAAADTQYF. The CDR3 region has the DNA TGTGCCAGCAGTGACTCAGGAGCGGCCGCCGATACGCAGTATTTT.

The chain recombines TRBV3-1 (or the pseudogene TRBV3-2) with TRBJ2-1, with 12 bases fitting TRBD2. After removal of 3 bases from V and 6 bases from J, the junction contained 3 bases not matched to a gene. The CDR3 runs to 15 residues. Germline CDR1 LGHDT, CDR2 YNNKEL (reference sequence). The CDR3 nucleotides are TGTGCCAGCAGCCAGACTAGCGGGAGTCGCAATGAGCAGTTCTTC. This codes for CASSQTSGSRNEQFF.

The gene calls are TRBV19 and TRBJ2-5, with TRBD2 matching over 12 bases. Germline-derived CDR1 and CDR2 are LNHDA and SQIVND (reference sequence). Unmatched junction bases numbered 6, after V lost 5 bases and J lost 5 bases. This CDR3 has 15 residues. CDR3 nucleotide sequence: TGTGCCAGTAGTCTCACTAGCGGGAGGCGGGAGACCCAGTACTTC. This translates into CASSLTSGRRETQYF.

The CDR3 loop is CASSVRTGAGELFF. The CDR3 nucleotides read TGTGCCAGCAGCGTACGGACAGGGGCCGGGGAGCTGTTTTTT. The J gene is TRBJ2-2, the V gene TRBV9; TRBD1 matches at 9 bases. The length of the CDR3 is 14 residues. The germline gives CDR1 SGDLS, CDR2 YYNGEE. J lost 6 bases, V lost 1 base, and 1 base had no gene match.

CDR3 protein: CASRDQGFKQYF. The CDR3, as DNA: TGTGCCAGCAGGGATCAGGGGTTTAAGCAGTACTTC. The chain has TRBV6-6 and TRBJ2-7; possibly TRBD1 for D (6 bases). The V gene's germline CDR1 is MNHNY and CDR2 SVGAGI (reference sequence). The CDR3 is 12 residues long. V gave up 6 bases and J gave up 8 bases, with 14 bases separating them.

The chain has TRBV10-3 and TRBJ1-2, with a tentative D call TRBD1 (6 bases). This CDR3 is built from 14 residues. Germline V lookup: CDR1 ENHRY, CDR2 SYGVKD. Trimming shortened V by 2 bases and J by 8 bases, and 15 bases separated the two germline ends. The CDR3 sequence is CAISETDRGGGYTF. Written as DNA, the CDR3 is TGTGCCATCAGTGAGACCGACCGGGGGGGCGGCTACACCTTC.

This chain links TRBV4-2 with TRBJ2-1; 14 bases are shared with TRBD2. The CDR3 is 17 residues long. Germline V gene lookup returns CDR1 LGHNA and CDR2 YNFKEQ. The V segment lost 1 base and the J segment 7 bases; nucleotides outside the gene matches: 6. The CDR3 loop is CASSQAIGTSGRNEQFF. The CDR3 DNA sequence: TGTGCCAGCAGCCAAGCGATAGGGACTAGCGGGAGAAATGAGCAGTTCTTC.

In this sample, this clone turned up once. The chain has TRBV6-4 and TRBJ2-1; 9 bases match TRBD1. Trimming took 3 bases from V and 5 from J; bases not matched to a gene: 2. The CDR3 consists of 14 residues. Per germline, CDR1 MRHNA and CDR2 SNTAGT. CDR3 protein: CASSEQGANNEQFF. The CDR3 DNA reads TGTGCCAGCAGTGAACAGGGGGCTAACAATGAGCAGTTCTTC.

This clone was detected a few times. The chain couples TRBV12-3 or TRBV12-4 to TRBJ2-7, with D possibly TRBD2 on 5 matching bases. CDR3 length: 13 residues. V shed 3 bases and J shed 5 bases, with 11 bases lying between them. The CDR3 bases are TGTGCCAGCAGTTTTTTTGGGGAGAACGAGCAGTACTTC. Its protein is CASSFFGENEQYF.

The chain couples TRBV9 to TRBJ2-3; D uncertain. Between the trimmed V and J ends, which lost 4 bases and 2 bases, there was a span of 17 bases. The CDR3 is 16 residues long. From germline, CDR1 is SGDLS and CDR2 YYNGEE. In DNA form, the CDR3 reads TGTGCCAGCAGCTCAGCTCTCAGGCGACCCACAGATACGCAGTATTTT. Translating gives CASSSALRRPTDTQYF.

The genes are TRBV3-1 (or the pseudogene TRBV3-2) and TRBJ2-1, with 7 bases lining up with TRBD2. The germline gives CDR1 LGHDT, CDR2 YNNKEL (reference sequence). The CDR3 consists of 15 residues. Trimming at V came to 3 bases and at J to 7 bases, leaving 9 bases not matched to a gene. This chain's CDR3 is CASSQWSGISNEQFF. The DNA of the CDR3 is TGTGCCAGCAGCCAGTGGAGCGGGATTTCTAATGAGCAGTTCTTC.

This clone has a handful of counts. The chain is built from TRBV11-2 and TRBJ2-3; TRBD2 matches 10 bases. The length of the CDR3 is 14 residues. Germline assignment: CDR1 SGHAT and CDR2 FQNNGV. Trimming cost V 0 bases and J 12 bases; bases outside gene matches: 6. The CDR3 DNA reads TGTGCCAGCAGCTTAGAGGCTAGCGGGGGTTTCCAGTATTTT. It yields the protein CASSLEASGGFQYF.